These 13 T cell receptor beta chains were sequenced from one sample in a study of Graves' ophthalmopathy and Graves' hyperthyroidism. RNA transcripts served as template for amplifying TCR beta CDR3 sequences. Second-round multiplex PCR followed a first-round RT-PCR using HTBI primers. TCRdb re-called the multiplex PCR reads with MiXCR, one entry per CDR3 protein. Of hundreds of thousands of distinct CDR3 sequences detected, about 38% appear once; the ten largest clones hold over 2.5%. Specimen: peripheral blood. Receptor source: an adult man with Graves' ophthalmopathy.

This clonotype was seen many times. This rearrangement joins TRBV11-1 to TRBJ2-7, with 8 bases matching TRBD1. The CDR3 has 14 residues. Germline V lookup: CDR1 SGHAT, CDR2 FQDESV (reference sequence). J lost 5 bases, V lost 5 bases, and 8 bases had no gene match. The CDR3 DNA sequence: TGTGCCAGCAGCGACGGGACAGGTCCTCACGAGCAGTACTTC. Its protein product is CASSDGTGPHEQYF.

This clonotype was detected many times. V and J are TRBV19 and TRBJ1-1; no reliable D call. Germline assignment: CDR1 LNHDA and CDR2 SQIVND (reference sequence). The CDR3 is 15 residues long. Trimming took off 1 base at V and 0 bases at J, with 9 bases between the two ends. As DNA, the CDR3 is TGTGCCAGTAGTATAGGATCGACGGTGAACACTGAAGCTTTCTTT. Its protein product is CASSIGSTVNTEAFF.

This clonotype was counted many times. The chain recombines TRBV7-8 with TRBJ2-7, with 16 bases matching TRBD2. Germline assignment: CDR1 SGHVS and CDR2 FQNEAQ. The V and J ends lost 3 bases and 3 bases, in that order; junction bases with no gene match: 2. This CDR3 spans 16 amino acids. The CDR3 DNA is TGTGCCAGCAGCTTGGGACTAGCGGGAGGGGTCTACGAGCAGTACTTC. Its translation: CASSLGLAGGVYEQYF. Full variable domain (missing parts from reference TRBV7-8 and TRBJ2-7): GAGVSQSPRYKVAKRGQDVALRCDPISGHVSLFWYQQALGQGPEFLTYFQNEAQLDKSGLPSDRFFAERPEGSVSTLKIQRTQQEDSAVYLCASSLGLAGGVYEQYFGPGTRLTVT.

This chain connects TRBV25-1 to TRBJ2-2, with 10 bases that match TRBD1. The CDR3 has 15 amino acids. Trimming at V came to 4 bases and at J to 8 bases, leaving 7 bases not matched to a gene. Germline V CDR1 and CDR2: MGHDK, SYGVNS. This CDR3 is CASSGDRGLAGELFF. In DNA form, the CDR3 reads TGTGCCAGCAGTGGAGACAGGGGGCTAGCAGGGGAGCTGTTTTTT.

This clonotype showed up many times. The V and J genes are TRBV7-9 and TRBJ2-5, with 8 bases fitting TRBD2. The CDR3 contains 14 residues. V shed 3 bases, J shed 2 bases, and the junction held 2 bases outside the gene matches. Per germline, CDR1 SEHNR and CDR2 FQNEAQ (reference sequence). This chain's CDR3 is CASSFGGGQETQYF. CDR3 in DNA: TGTGCCAGCAGCTTCGGGGGGGGACAAGAGACCCAGTACTTC.

On this clonotype itself: At one end the junction does not follow the germline gene, possibly because of a read error. This sequence joins TRBV19 and TRBJ2-5, with D possibly matching TRBD2 (6 bases). The CDR3 is 14 residues long. The germline gives CDR1 LNHDA, CDR2 SQIVND (reference sequence). CDR3 DNA sequence: TGTGCCAGTAGTATGACGCGGGGTGAAGAGACCCGGTACTTC. This codes for CASSMTRGEETRYF.

The rearrangement links TRBV30 to TRBJ2-5; possibly TRBD1 for D (5 bases). Germline V gene lookup returns CDR1 GTSNPN and CDR2 SVGIG (reference sequence). The germline V and J ends were trimmed by 2 bases and 7 bases, with 14 bases remaining between them. This CDR3 comprises 13 residues. The CDR3 DNA reads TGTGCCTGGAGTCGAGAGGACAAGTCGACCCAGTACTTC. It encodes CAWSREDKSTQYF.

The chain employs TRBV20-1 and TRBJ2-7, with D possibly being TRBD1 (5 bases). V lost 5 bases to trimming and J lost 9 bases, with 14 bases between them. CDR1 and CDR2 from the germline V gene are DFQATT and SNEGSKA (reference sequence). The CDR3 length is 11 residues. The CDR3 reads CSASRADTQYF. The CDR3 DNA follows: TGCAGTGCTTCCAGGGCGGATACGCAGTACTTC.

The chain recombines TRBV13 with TRBJ2-2, with 12 bases that match TRBD2. The V gene end was trimmed by 6 bases and the J gene end by 3 bases; junction bases not matched to a gene: 8. The V gene's germline CDR1 is PRHDT and CDR2 FYEKMQ (reference sequence). The CDR3 has 17 amino acids. CDR3 coding DNA: TGTGCCAGCAGTAATCCTAGCGGGGGGGCCCACACCGGGGAGCTGTTTTTT. Its translation is CASSNPSGGAHTGELFF.

The chain joins TRBV2 to TRBJ2-7; D might be TRBD1 (6 bases). The ends were cut back, 5 bases at V and 6 bases at J, with 14 bases in the middle. Germline V gives CDR1 SNHLY, CDR2 FYNNEI. This CDR3 is 13 amino acids long. The CDR3 loop is CASSWNRVREQYF. Here the CDR3 DNA reads TGTGCCAGCAGTTGGAACAGGGTGCGCGAGCAGTACTTC.

This chain links TRBV7-9 with TRBJ2-3; D is possibly TRBD1 (6 bases). Per the germline V gene, CDR1 is SEHNR and CDR2 is FQNEAQ (reference sequence). Deletions cut 5 bases from V and 0 bases from J, with 18 bases between. There are 17 residues in the CDR3. The CDR3 nucleotides read TGTGCCAGCAGCCTAGGGGTCAGGGGTACTAGCACAGATACGCAGTATTTT. It specifies CASSLGVRGTSTDTQYF.

The genes are TRBV2 and TRBJ1-6, with a tentative D call TRBD1 (6 bases). V lost 6 bases and J lost 14, with 23 bases in between. The CDR3 runs to 15 residues. Germline CDR1 is SNHLY and CDR2 is FYNNEI. The CDR3 DNA reads as TGTGCCAGCAGCGCCTCCTACAGGGTTCCCCCCACCCTCCACTTT. As protein: CASSASYRVPPTLHF.

V is TRBV7-2 and J is TRBJ2-7; 8 positions match TRBD2. The assigned J gene may be wrong: the sequence end matches TRBJ2-1 better. The CDR3 is 15 amino acids. The germline V gene encodes CDR1 SGHTA and CDR2 FQGNSA. As DNA, the CDR3 is TGTGCCAGCAGCTTAGCCGCTAGCGGGTACAATGAGCAGTTCTTC. Encoded protein: CASSLAASGYNEQFF.